This T cell receptor beta chain is from a study of blood T cell repertoires in COVID-19. There are a few counts of this clone. Data came from immunoSEQ multiplex PCR; TCRdb stores just in-frame clones and leaves some out. The sample records around 93,000 clones, about 77% being singletons. Trimming took off 5 bases at V and 9 bases at J, with 13 bases between the two ends. The V gene's germline CDR1 is SEHNR and CDR2 FQNEAQ (reference sequence). The CDR3 runs 12 residues. The genes are TRBV7-9 and TRBJ1-2; D is perhaps TRBD1 (6 bases). Material for sequencing was peripheral blood. This receptor was identified in a woman aged 80 or over with acute or convalescent COVID-19. CDR3 nucleotides: TGTGCCAGCAGCCGCGAGGGGGGGCGCTACACCTTC. It is translated as CASSREGGRYTF.